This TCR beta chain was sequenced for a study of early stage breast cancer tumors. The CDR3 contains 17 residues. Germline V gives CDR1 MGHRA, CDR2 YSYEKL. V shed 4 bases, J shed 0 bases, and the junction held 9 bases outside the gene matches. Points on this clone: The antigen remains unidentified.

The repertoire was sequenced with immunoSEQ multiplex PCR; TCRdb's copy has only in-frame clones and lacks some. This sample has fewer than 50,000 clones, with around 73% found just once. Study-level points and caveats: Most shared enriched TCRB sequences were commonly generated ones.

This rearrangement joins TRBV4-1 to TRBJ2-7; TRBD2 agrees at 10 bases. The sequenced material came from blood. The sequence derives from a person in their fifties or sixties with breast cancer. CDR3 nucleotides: TGCGCCAGCAGCCGGAGCCCCGGGACTAGCGTCTCCTACGAGCAGTACTTC. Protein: CASSRSPGTSVSYEQYF.